A selection of T cell receptor beta chains follows, all from one sample in a study of blood T cell repertoires in COVID-19. This table comes from immunoSEQ multiplex PCR, and its TCRdb copy is limited to in-frame clones, with some not included. The table includes fewer than 250,000 clones, around four fifths detected once. Sample: peripheral blood. The receptors derive from a woman aged 45-65 years with acute or convalescent COVID-19. Both conserved end residues are part of each CDR3. Fields, in order: CDR3 length, clone size, V gene, J gene, D gene, CDR3 DNA, CDR3 protein. D genes are given only for firm matches. Clone size appears in some rows only: once, few, many, or a class for an expanded clone.

16,.,TRBV7-7,TRBJ2-2,.,TGTGCTAGCAGCCTGATTTCGGGAGATAACACCGGGGAGCTGTTTTTT,CASSLISGDNTGELFF
13,.,TRBV2,TRBJ2-2,TRBD1,TGTGCCAGCAGAGGGACAGTGACCGGGGAGCTGTTTTTT,CASRGTVTGELFF
22,.,TRBV5-1,TRBJ2-1,TRBD2,TGCGCCAGCAGCCGGAGGGTTTGGACAGGATCCACTAGCGGGAGGGCCACCAATGAGCAGTTCTTC,CASSRRVWTGSTSGRATNEQFF
18,once,TRBV11-2,TRBJ1-1,.,TGTGCCAGCAGCCGAAGAAGGCGGTTCGACTACTTGAACACTGAAGCTTTCTTT,CASSRRRRFDYLNTEAFF
16,.,TRBV2,TRBJ2-2,.,TGTGCCAGCACGAGAGGGAGAAGAACGAACACCGGGGAGCTGTTTTTT,CASTRGRRTNTGELFF
15,.,TRBV13,TRBJ1-3,.,TGTGCCAGCAGCTTAGACAGGGCCTCTGGAAACACCATATATTTT,CASSLDRASGNTIYF
15,once,TRBV6-5,TRBJ2-7,.,TGTGCCAGCAGGGGTTCCCGGGCAGGGGACTACGAGCAGTACTTC,CASRGSRAGDYEQYF
15,.,TRBV3-1/TRBV3-2,TRBJ1-3,.,TGTGCCAGCAGCCCGTTTCAACTGCCCGGGGGCACCATATATTTT,CASSPFQLPGGTIYF
17,.,TRBV28,TRBJ2-4,.,TGTGCCACCAGCATTTGGGGCGACACACAAGCCAAAAACATTCAGTACTTC,CATSIWGDTQAKNIQYF
16,.,TRBV29-1,TRBJ2-7,TRBD2,TGCAGCGTTGATGTGGGACTAGCGGGAGTCTCCTACGAGCAGTACTTC,CSVDVGLAGVSYEQYF
14,few,TRBV6-5,TRBJ2-7,.,TGTGCCAGCAGTTACGGAGCCACCACCTACGAGCAGTACTTC,CASSYGATTYEQYF
16,.,TRBV19,TRBJ1-5,TRBD1,TGTGCCAGTATACCCGGGACAGGTATCAGCAATCAGCCCCAGCATTTT,CASIPGTGISNQPQHF
14,many,TRBV27,TRBJ1-2,TRBD1,TGTGCCAGCAGCACGCAGGGGGGTAACTATGGCTACACCTTC,CASSTQGGNYGYTF
16,.,TRBV24-1,TRBJ2-3,TRBD1,TGTGCCACCAGTGATTTCTACCAGGGGGCGATAGATACGCAGTATTTT,CATSDFYQGAIDTQYF
15,few,TRBV19,TRBJ2-5,.,TGTGCCAGCACCTCGAGGGCAGGCTTTCAAGAGACCCAGTACTTC,CASTSRAGFQETQYF
13,.,TRBV2,TRBJ1-6,TRBD1,TGTGCCAGCAAAGGGACAGGGAGTTCACCCCTCCACTTT,CASKGTGSSPLHF
13,.,TRBV11-2,TRBJ1-2,.,TGTGCCAGCAGCTTAGTCGCTAACTATGGCTACACCTTC,CASSLVANYGYTF
16,.,TRBV27,TRBJ2-1,.,TGTGCCAGCAGACGATCGACAGGAGCCTCCTACAATGAGCAGTTCTTC,CASRRSTGASYNEQFF
15,.,TRBV7-9,TRBJ2-3,TRBD2,TGTGCCAGCAGCTTCAGTGGACTAGCGACGGATACGCAGTATTTT,CASSFSGLATDTQYF
13,.,TRBV10-1,TRBJ2-7,.,TGCGCCAGCAGCCCTCCCGAAGGGGGAGAGCAGTACTTC,CASSPPEGGEQYF
16,.,TRBV20-1,TRBJ2-2,TRBD2,TGCAGTGCTAGTCCAAACGGGGGGTTGAACACCGGGGAGCTGTTTTTT,CSASPNGGLNTGELFF
15,.,TRBV29-1,TRBJ1-1,.,TGCAGCGTGTGGGGGGGAAGTGGCTCCCACACTGAAGCTTTCTTT,CSVWGGSGSHTEAFF
19,.,TRBV4-1,TRBJ2-1,.,TGCGCCAGCAGCCAAGAATCGTTCGTCGGTAAGAGCTCCTACAATGAGCAGTTCTTC,CASSQESFVGKSSYNEQFF
13,.,TRBV11-3,TRBJ2-1,.,TGTGCCAGCAGCCCGTCTAGTTTGAATGAGCAGTTCTTC,CASSPSSLNEQFF
13,.,TRBV10-3,TRBJ2-1,.,TGTGCCATCAGTGAGGAGGGGGACAATGAGCAGTTCTTC,CAISEEGDNEQFF
19,.,TRBV7-9,TRBJ2-1,TRBD2,TGTGCCAGCGATTTTACTAGCGGGAGGGTCAGTAGCTCCTACAATGAGCAGTTCTTC,CASDFTSGRVSSSYNEQFF